This T cell receptor (beta chain) was identified in a study of T cells after posttransplantation cyclophosphamide listed by TCRdb under 2016. The study in broad terms: Using TRB sequencing, the study followed how the T cell repertoire reconstituted after myeloablative bone marrow transplantation in which posttransplantation cyclophosphamide served as GVHD prophylaxis. In 3 patients, TRB sequencing was also performed on up to 3 more blood samples taken 2 to 5.2 years after transplant, and in a handful of patients, pretransplant blood was also TRB-sequenced. Public TRB sequences were compared against a database of over 3,000 sequences linked to responses to pathogens, tumor antigens, self-antigens and alloantigens. Samples from 35 PTCy-treated patients, along with samples from about 17 of their related bone marrow donors, underwent antigen receptor sequencing. Blood from every one of the roughly 30 PTCy patients who had 1-year posttransplant specimens underwent TRB sequencing. Because TRA and TRB clonality correlated tightly in about 10 samples, later TCR analyses were limited to TRB.

The investigation overall reported the following: Donor-recipient similarity was low at 1-2 months but rose over the first year, and later blood repertoires were often dominated by donor CD8+ memory clones. The TRB repertoires of T cells infiltrating skin or GI tract showed only limited overlap with the TRB repertoires of T cells in blood. Across the roughly 48 patients, TRB clonality was highly associated with recipient CMV seropositivity and CMV reactivation, and diversity with PTCy was similar to that in the CNI/methotrexate controls.

Trimming costs V 6 bases and J 3 bases, and their ends lie 12 bases apart. The CDR3 runs 13 amino acids, cysteine and phenylalanine included. The retained sequence is limited to the CDR3, 39 bases, with the frame set at the first base. Based on the germline V gene, the CDR1 and CDR2 sequences are SGHTA and FQGNSA. Related bone marrow donors provided peripheral blood samples on the day of marrow donation. Peripheral blood and bone marrow mononuclear cells were isolated by Ficoll-Hypaque density centrifugation and cryopreserved. This clone was seen many times. What this receptor recognizes is not known. Nothing much larger sits one base from this clone, and base qualities are not available. TRB sequencing used genomic DNA with the immunoSEQ assay at survey resolution or the hsTCRB kit. The original methods were these. The immunoSEQ software was used for initial read processing, and the LymphoSeq R package was used for repertoire analyses. Clonality was computed as 1 minus normalized Shannon entropy; Gini coefficient was also calculated for each TRB dataset. Phenotypes of unsorted samples were inferred by mapping TRB sequences from sorted subsets of the recipient or donor onto the same recipient's unsorted samples. The source is immuneACCESS, and TCRdb retained only in-frame sequences with V and J called. Part of the clones is not carried over; for the studies checked, unresolved V genes explain less than half of this, and the remainder is unexplained. The D gene and trimming were derived from the DNA, and the V and J assignments and clone size from that table. The sample records about 24,000 clones, none occurring a single time. Jointly, the top ten make up 4.4% of the sample.

Input material: PBMCs. Recombination connected TRBV7-2 to TRBJ2-7; matching of 5 bases hints at TRBD1 as the D gene. The origin of this receptor is a woman in her 50s in good health, CMV-negative, and a related stem cell transplant donor. The nucleotide sequence reads TGTGCCAGCAGGCCGGAAGGGGACTACGAGCAGTACTTC. Translation gives CASRPEGDYEQYF.